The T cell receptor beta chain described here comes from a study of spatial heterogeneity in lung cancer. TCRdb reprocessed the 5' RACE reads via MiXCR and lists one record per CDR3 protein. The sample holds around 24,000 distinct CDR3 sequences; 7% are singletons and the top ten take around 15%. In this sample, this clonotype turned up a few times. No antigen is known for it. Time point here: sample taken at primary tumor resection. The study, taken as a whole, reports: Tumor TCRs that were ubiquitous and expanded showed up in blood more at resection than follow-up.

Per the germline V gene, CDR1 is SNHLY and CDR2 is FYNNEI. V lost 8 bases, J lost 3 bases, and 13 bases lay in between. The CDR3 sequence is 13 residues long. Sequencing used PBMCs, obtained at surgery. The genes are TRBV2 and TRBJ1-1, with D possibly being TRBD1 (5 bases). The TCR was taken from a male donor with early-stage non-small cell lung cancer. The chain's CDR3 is CASRDGLYTEAFF. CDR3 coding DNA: TGTGCCAGCCGGGACGGACTCTACACTGAAGCTTTCTTT.